A single sample is the source of the 18 T cell receptor beta chains below, sequenced in a study of neoadjuvant anti-PD-1 for oral cavity cancer. Repertoires were generated with immunoSEQ multiplex PCR, while TCRdb's copy carries only in-frame clones and drops some. The repertoire holds about 14,000 clones, about 70% seen once, with 2.5% to 3.5% in the top ten. The sample consisted of PBMCs, taken before nivolumab (anti-PD-1) treatment. These receptors all come from a person between 40 and 79 years old with oral cavity squamous cell carcinoma.

This sequence joins TRBV2 and TRBJ1-1, with TRBD1 identical over 10 bases. Germline V gene lookup returns CDR1 SNHLY and CDR2 FYNNEI. This CDR3 is built from 16 residues. V lost 7 bases to trimming and J lost 4 bases; unmatched junction nucleotides: 12. As DNA, the CDR3 is TGTGCCAGCACCAAGACAGGGGGCGCTTCGCCCACTGAAGCTTTCTTT. Translated, it gives CASTKTGGASPTEAFF.

Only one count was recorded for this clone. The genes are TRBV7-6 and TRBJ1-2; D is perhaps TRBD1 (5 bases). The CDR3 contains 13 residues. Germline values: CDR1 SGHVS, CDR2 FNYEAQ. The V gene lost 4 bases and the J gene lost 4 bases, with 10 bases spanning the gap. The CDR3 bases are TGTGCCAGCAGCTCAATGGGGGGCTATGGCTACACCTTC. It yields the protein CASSSMGGYGYTF.

The rearrangement joins TRBV7-3 to TRBJ2-1; D remains unclear. The CDR3 contains 15 residues. V dropped 5 bases and J dropped 2 bases, with 13 bases sitting between them. Germline V gene data show CDR1 as SGHTA and CDR2 as FQGTGA. The CDR3 is CASSTFPAPYNEQFF. CDR3 DNA sequence: TGTGCCAGCAGCACGTTCCCGGCGCCCTACAATGAGCAGTTCTTC.

The V gene is TRBV11-3, the J gene TRBJ1-1, with a possible D match to TRBD1 (6 bases). Germline assignment: CDR1 SGHNT and CDR2 YENEEA. V lost 1 base and J lost 6, with 9 bases in between. The CDR3 length is 13 residues. Here the CDR3 reads CASSLVQGAEAFF. The CDR3 DNA reads as TGTGCCAGCAGCTTAGTACAGGGAGCTGAAGCTTTCTTT.

The sample holds a few counts of this clone. V is TRBV18 and J is TRBJ2-7; 8 bases are shared with TRBD1. The ends lost 2 bases at V and 7 bases at J; junction bases unmatched: 13. The germline CDR1 and CDR2 sequences are KGHSH and LQKENI. The CDR3 spans 16 residues. The CDR3 DNA is TGTGCCAGCTCACCAGGCGGACAGGGTGGCAGGGGTGAGCAGTACTTC. This sequence encodes CASSPGGQGGRGEQYF. Full variable domain (remainder filled in from reference TRBV18 and TRBJ2-7): NAGVMQNPRHLVRRRGQEARLRCSPMKGHSHVYWYRQLPEEGLKFMVYLQKENIIDESGMPKERFSAEFPKEGPSILRIQQVVRGDSAAYFCASSPGGQGGRGEQYFGPGTRLTVT.

This chain connects TRBV30 to TRBJ1-2; D gene ambiguous. The CDR3 contains 15 residues. The V end lost 4 bases, the J end lost 0 bases, and 15 bases lay between the germline ends. Germline V gives CDR1 GTSNPN, CDR2 SVGIG (reference sequence). The chain's CDR3 is CAWTESPAPNYGYTF. In DNA form, the CDR3 reads TGTGCCTGGACTGAGTCCCCAGCTCCTAACTATGGCTACACCTTC.

V is TRBV27 and J is TRBJ1-5; D uncertain. This CDR3 is 15 amino acids long. V was cut by 3 bases and J by 0 bases, with 9 bases left in between. Germline CDR1 and CDR2: MNHEY and SMNVEV (reference sequence). The CDR3 loop reads CASSFNRYSNQPQHF. The CDR3 DNA follows: TGTGCCAGCAGTTTCAACCGCTATAGCAATCAGCCCCAGCATTTT.

Of note for this clone: Germline is not matched at one junction end, which may reflect a read error. The chain recombines TRBV13 with TRBJ2-1; TRBD2 matches 11 bases. CDR1 PRHDT and CDR2 FYEKMQ come from the germline V gene (reference sequence). This CDR3 has 14 amino acids. Here the CDR3 reads CASTLAGGSGEQFF. The CDR3, as DNA: TGTGCCAGCACCTTAGCGGGAGGGTCTGGAGAGCAGTTCTTC.

The rearrangement joins TRBV2 to TRBJ1-2; tentative D call: TRBD1 (6 bases). Germline V CDR1 and CDR2: SNHLY, FYNNEI. V lost 7 bases, J lost 3 bases, and 24 bases lay in between. This CDR3 has 17 residues. This CDR3 is CASTKGPTQQGDYGYTF. The CDR3 DNA follows: TGTGCCAGCACCAAGGGGCCCACCCAACAGGGAGACTATGGCTACACCTTC.

The rearrangement links TRBV4-1 to TRBJ1-6; D possibly corresponds to TRBD1 (5 bases). The CDR3 length is 15 residues. The germline V gene has CDR1 MGHRA and CDR2 YSYEKL. V lost 4 bases and J lost 4, with 11 bases in between. For the CDR3, the DNA is TGCGCCAGCAGCCCAGGGATTACGTATAATTCACCCCTCCACTTT. Protein product: CASSPGITYNSPLHF.

This rearrangement joins TRBV5-6 to TRBJ2-7; 7 bases fit TRBD1. After removal of 0 bases from V and 13 bases from J, the junction contained 10 bases not matched to a gene. The germline gives CDR1 SGHDT, CDR2 YYEEEE. This CDR3 region has 13 residues. CDR3: CASSLAGGQSFYF. In DNA, the CDR3 is TGTGCCAGCAGCTTGGCAGGGGGACAGTCGTTTTACTTC. Full variable domain (outside the CDR3, taken from reference TRBV5-6 and TRBJ2-7): DAGVTQSPTHLIKTRGQQVTLRCSPKSGHDTVSWYQQALGQGPQFIFQYYEEEERQRGNFPDRFSGHQFPNYSSELNVNALLLGDSALYLCASSLAGGQSFYFGPGTRLTVT.

The J gene is TRBJ2-2, the V gene TRBV5-4, with 7 bases matching TRBD2. Losses at the gene ends were 4 bases for V and 4 bases for J; bases not matched to a gene: 13. From germline, CDR1 is SGHNT and CDR2 YYREEE (reference sequence). CDR3 size: 17 residues. Here the CDR3 reads CASSPSWWEGGTGELFF. The CDR3 bases are TGTGCCAGCAGCCCCTCCTGGTGGGAGGGAGGCACCGGGGAGCTGTTTTTT.

The rearrangement joins TRBV5-1 to TRBJ2-7; 8 bases align to TRBD2. The germline V gene encodes CDR1 SGHRS and CDR2 YFSETQ. The CDR3 spans 14 residues. Trimming at V came to 4 bases and at J to 2 bases, leaving 5 bases not matched to a gene. The CDR3 DNA reads TGCGCCAGCAGCAGTAGCGGGGCCACCTACGAGCAGTACTTC. The encoded protein is CASSSSGATYEQYF.

The V call is TRBV5-4, the J call TRBJ2-5; tentatively, D is TRBD1 or TRBD2 (7 bases each). Per the germline V gene, CDR1 is SGHNT and CDR2 is YYREEE (reference sequence). This CDR3 comprises 16 residues. V lost 4 bases to trimming and J lost 2 bases, with 18 bases between them. The CDR3 sequence: CASSPGGGPGQETQYF. The CDR3 DNA sequence: TGTGCCAGCAGCCCAGGGGGGGGACCAGGGCAAGAGACCCAGTACTTC.

The CDR3 DNA sequence: TGTGCCAGCAGCCCCACTTCTGGGGCCAACGTCCTGACTTTC. Protein product: CASSPTSGANVLTF. The chain couples TRBV7-2 to TRBJ2-6; D remains ambiguous. V shed 5 bases and J shed 1 base, with 6 bases lying between them. The CDR3 has 14 amino acids. Germline V gene lookup returns CDR1 SGHTA and CDR2 FQGNSA.

CDR3 nucleotide sequence: TGTGCCACCAGCAGAGGTACGCAGGGGACTTACGAGCAGTACTTC. This encodes CATSRGTQGTYEQYF. This chain uses TRBV15 with TRBJ2-7; D possibly matches TRBD1 or TRBD2 (6 bases each). Per the germline V gene, CDR1 is LNHNV and CDR2 is YYDKDF (reference sequence). This CDR3 region has 15 residues. Trimming took off 1 base at V and 4 bases at J, with 14 bases between the two ends.

The rearrangement uses TRBV11-1 and TRBJ2-3, with 7 bases matching TRBD2. The CDR3 consists of 17 residues. The junction had 14 bases not matched to a gene; V was cut back by 5 bases and J by 3 bases. The germline CDR1 and CDR2 sequences are SGHAT and FQDESV (reference sequence). The CDR3 DNA sequence: TGTGCCAGCAGCGGTCGGGGGGTTCATGGGCCGACAGATACGCAGTATTTT. The encoded protein is CASSGRGVHGPTDTQYF.

A remark on this clone: A junction end diverges from the germline sequence, so it may reflect a read error. The chain has TRBV28 and TRBJ1-4; 7 bases agree with TRBD1. The germline CDR1 and CDR2 sequences are MDHEN and SYDVKM. The CDR3 totals 13 residues. CDR3 region: CASSLSGRQGWYF. CDR3 coding DNA: TGTGCCAGCAGTTTATCGGGGCGACAGGGATGGTATTTT.